This T cell receptor (beta chain) was captured by sequencing in a study of T cells in tuberculosis. Study information: Sequenced TCRs come from CD1B-GMM tetramer-binding T cells.

Trimming cost V 3 bases and J 5 bases; bases outside gene matches: 12. The CDR3 loop spans 17 amino acids. CDR1 and CDR2 from the germline V gene are SGHTA and FQGTGA. Chain pairing is unknown; alpha and beta were sequenced separately. TCRdb keeps only in-frame clones here, not all; method: immunoSEQ multiplex PCR. This sample carries about 58,000 clones, over 75% of them seen once, and the ten largest clones take about a fifth. Cells were sorted from thawed PBMC rested overnight and stained with GMM-loaded CD1B tetramer, viability dye and anti-CD3. The lipid loaded on the CD1B tetramers was C32 glucose monomycolate from Rhodococcus equi. PBMC for tetramer sorting were first depleted of CD14-expressing monocytes. Each donor contributed roughly 96,000 sorted tetramer-negative cells.

The sequenced sample consisted of CD1b-GMM tetramer-negative cells sorted from PBMCs. The clonotype comes from an adult woman with latent tuberculosis. The gene calls are TRBV7-3 and TRBJ2-1; 8 positions match TRBD1. The CDR3 bases are TGTGCCAGCAGCTTGAGTGGGGCTGGACAGGGAGACAATGAGCAGTTCTTC. It yields the protein CASSLSGAGQGDNEQFF.